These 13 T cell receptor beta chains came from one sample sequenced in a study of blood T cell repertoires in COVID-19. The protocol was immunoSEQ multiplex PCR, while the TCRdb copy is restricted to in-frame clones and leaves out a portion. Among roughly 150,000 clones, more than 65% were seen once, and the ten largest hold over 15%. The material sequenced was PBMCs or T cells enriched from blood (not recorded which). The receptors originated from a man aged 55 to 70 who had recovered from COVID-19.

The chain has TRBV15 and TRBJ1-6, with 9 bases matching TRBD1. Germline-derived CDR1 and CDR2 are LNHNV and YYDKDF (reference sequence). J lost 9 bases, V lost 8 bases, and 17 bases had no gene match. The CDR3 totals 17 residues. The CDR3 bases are TGTGCCACCCGATCCGGGACAGGGTATAACAGTCGTTCACCCCTCCACTTT. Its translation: CATRSGTGYNSRSPLHF. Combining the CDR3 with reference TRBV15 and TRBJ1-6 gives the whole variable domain DAMVIQNPRYQVTQFGKPVTLSCSQTLNHNVMYWYQQKSSQAPKLLFHYYDKDFNNEADTPDNFQSRRPNTSFCFLDIRSPGLGDTAMYLCATRSGTGYNSRSPLHFGNGTRLTVT.

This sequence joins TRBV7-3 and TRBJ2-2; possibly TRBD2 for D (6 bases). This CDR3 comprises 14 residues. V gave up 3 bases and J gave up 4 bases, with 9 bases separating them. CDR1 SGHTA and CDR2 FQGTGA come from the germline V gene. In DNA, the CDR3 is TGTGCCAGCAGCTTGGGACTGAGCACCGGGGAGCTGTTTTTT. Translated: CASSLGLSTGELFF.

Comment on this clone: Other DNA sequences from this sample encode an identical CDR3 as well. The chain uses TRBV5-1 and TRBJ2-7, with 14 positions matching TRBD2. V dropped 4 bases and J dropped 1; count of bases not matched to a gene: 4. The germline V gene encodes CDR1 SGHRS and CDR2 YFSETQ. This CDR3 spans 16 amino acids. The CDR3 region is CASSLGLAGGSYEQYF. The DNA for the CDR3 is TGCGCCAGCAGCCTAGGACTAGCGGGGGGTTCCTACGAGCAGTACTTC. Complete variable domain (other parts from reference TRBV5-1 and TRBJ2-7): KAGVTQTPRYLIKTRGQQVTLSCSPISGHRSVSWYQQTPGQGLQFLFEYFSETQRNKGNFPGRFSGRQFSNSRSEMNVSTLELGDSALYLCASSLGLAGGSYEQYFGPGTRLTVT.

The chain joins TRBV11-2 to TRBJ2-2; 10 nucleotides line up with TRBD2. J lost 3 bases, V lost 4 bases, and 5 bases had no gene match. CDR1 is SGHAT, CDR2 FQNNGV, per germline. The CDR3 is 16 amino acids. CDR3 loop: CASSSSGRWDTGELFF. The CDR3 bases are TGTGCCAGCAGCTCTAGCGGGAGATGGGACACCGGGGAGCTGTTTTTT.

The CDR3 reads CASSHLVNQGLGKLFF. DNA for the CDR3: TGTGCCAGCAGCCACCTTGTAAACCAGGGACTGGGGAAACTGTTTTTT. The chain combines TRBV3-1 (or the pseudogene TRBV3-2) with TRBJ1-4; D is possibly TRBD1 (5 bases). Trimming left V 3 bases short and J 11 bases short, with 22 bases between. This CDR3 contains 16 residues. CDR1 is LGHDT and CDR2 is YNNKEL in the germline V gene (reference sequence).

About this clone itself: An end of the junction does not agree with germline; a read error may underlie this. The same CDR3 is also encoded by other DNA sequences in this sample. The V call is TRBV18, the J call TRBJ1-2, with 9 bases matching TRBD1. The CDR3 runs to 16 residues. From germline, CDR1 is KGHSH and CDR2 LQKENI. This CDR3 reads CASSSRTGGSDYGYTF. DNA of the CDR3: TGCGCCAGCTCATCACGTACAGGGGGCTCGGACTATGGCTACACCTTC. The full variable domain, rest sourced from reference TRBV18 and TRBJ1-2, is NAGVMQNPRHLVRRRGQEARLRCSPMKGHSHVYWYRQLPEEGLKFMVYLQKENIIDESGMPKERFSAEFPKEGPSILRIQQVVRGDSAAYFCASSSRTGGSDYGYTFGSGTRLTVV.

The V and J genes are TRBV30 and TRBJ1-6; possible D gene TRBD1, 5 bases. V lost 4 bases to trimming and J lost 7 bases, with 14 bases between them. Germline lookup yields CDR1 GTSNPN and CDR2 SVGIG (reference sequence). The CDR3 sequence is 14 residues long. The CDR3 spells CAWKRLRGNSPLHF. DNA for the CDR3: TGTGCCTGGAAGAGGTTAAGGGGAAATTCACCCCTCCACTTT.

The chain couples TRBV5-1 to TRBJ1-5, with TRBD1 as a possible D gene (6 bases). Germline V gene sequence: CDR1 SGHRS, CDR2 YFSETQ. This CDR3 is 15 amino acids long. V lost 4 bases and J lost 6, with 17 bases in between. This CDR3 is CASSPTGGGGQPQHF. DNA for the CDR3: TGCGCCAGCAGCCCCACTGGGGGCGGAGGTCAGCCCCAGCATTTT.

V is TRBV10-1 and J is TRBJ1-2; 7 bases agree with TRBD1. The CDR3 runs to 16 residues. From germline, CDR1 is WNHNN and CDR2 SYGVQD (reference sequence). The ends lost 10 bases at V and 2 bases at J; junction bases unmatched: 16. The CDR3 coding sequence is TGCGCCACCTCAGCTGGGACAGCGAGAACCAACTATGGCTACACCTTC. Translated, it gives CATSAGTARTNYGYTF.

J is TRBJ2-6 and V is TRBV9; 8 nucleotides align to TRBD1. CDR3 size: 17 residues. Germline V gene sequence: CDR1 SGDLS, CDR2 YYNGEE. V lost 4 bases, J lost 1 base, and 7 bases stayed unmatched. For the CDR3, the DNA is TGTGCCAGCAGCTTCGGGACAGGTTTTTCTGGGGCCAACGTCCTGACTTTC. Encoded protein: CASSFGTGFSGANVLTF.

The CDR3 DNA follows: TGTGCCAGCAGCTTGGGAACAACAAGCGAGCAGTACTTC. It yields the protein CASSLGTTSEQYF. The gene calls are TRBV5-6 and TRBJ2-7; D uncertain. The V end lost 0 bases, the J end lost 6 bases, and 10 bases lay between the germline ends. The length of the CDR3 is 13 residues. Germline V lookup: CDR1 SGHDT, CDR2 YYEEEE.

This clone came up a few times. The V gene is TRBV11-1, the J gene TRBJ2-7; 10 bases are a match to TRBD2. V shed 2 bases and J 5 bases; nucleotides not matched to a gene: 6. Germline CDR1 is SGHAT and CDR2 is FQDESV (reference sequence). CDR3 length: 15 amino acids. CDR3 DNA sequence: TGTGCCAGCAGCTTATTTACTAGCGGGATGAACGAGCAGTACTTC. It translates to CASSLFTSGMNEQYF.

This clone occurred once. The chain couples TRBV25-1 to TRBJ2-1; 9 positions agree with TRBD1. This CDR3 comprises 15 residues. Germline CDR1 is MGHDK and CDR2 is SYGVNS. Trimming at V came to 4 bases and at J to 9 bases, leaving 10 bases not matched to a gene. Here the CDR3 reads CASSVGTGKFGEQFF. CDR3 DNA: TGTGCCAGCAGTGTCGGGACAGGGAAATTTGGTGAGCAGTTCTTC. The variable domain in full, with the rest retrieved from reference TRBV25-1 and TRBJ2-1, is EADIYQTPRYLVIGTGKKITLECSQTMGHDKMYWYQQDPGMELHLIHYSYGVNSTEKGDLSSESTVSRIRTEHFPLTLESARPSHTSQYLCASSVGTGKFGEQFFGPGTRLTVL.